The 31 T cell receptor beta chains in this list originate from one sample, sequenced in a study of T-cell memory formation after mild COVID-19. One entry per CDR3 protein, called by TCRdb with MiXCR from the 5' RACE reads. The sample shows about 260,000 distinct CDR3 sequences, about 16% of them seen only once. The sequenced sample consisted of PBMCs or a T cell subset sorted from them (not recorded which). The source is a man between 18 and 29 years old who had mild COVID-19 (a few samples of this study predate the infection). Cell type and time point are not known.

This clonotype was observed a single time. The chain is built from TRBV11-2 and TRBJ2-5; 9 nucleotides align to TRBD1. Germline V gene sequence: CDR1 SGHAT, CDR2 FQNNGV. CDR3 length: 15 residues. Losses at the gene ends were 6 bases for V and 4 bases for J; bases not matched to a gene: 9. CDR3 coding DNA: TGTGCCAGCAGTCCCGGCCCGGGACAGGGAGAGACCCAGTACTTC. Amino acids: CASSPGPGQGETQYF.

The rearrangement links TRBV5-4 to TRBJ1-4; D may be TRBD1 (6 bases). The CDR3 consists of 14 residues. Germline CDR1 SGHNT, CDR2 YYREEE (reference sequence). V was clipped by 4 bases and J by 3 bases, with 10 bases between them. CDR3 coding DNA: TGTGCCAGCAGCGGGGGGCCAGCTAATGAAAAACTGTTTTTT. Amino acids: CASSGGPANEKLFF.

CDR3 sequence: CASSRGGYTEAFF. The CDR3, as DNA: TGTGCCAGCTCACGGGGGGGGTACACTGAAGCTTTCTTT. The chain carries TRBV27 and TRBJ1-1, with D tentatively TRBD1 (5 bases). The CDR3 length is 13 residues. Germline CDR1 is MNHEY and CDR2 is SMNVEV (reference sequence). V was clipped by 8 bases and J by 3 bases, with 13 bases between them.

This CDR3 is CASSPPGEAEAFF. The CDR3 DNA sequence: TGTGCCAGCAGCCCTCCAGGGGAGGCTGAAGCTTTCTTT. V usage is TRBV7-2 and J usage is TRBJ1-1; TRBD1 might be the D (6 bases). Germline assignment: CDR1 SGHTA and CDR2 FQGNSA. CDR3 size: 13 residues. Trimming pared 5 bases from V and 6 bases from J, leaving 13 bases between.

A few counts support this clonotype. The gene calls are TRBV11-2 and TRBJ1-2; a possible D gene is TRBD1 (5 bases). Between the trimmed V and J ends, which lost 4 bases and 4 bases, there was a span of 16 bases. The CDR3 covers 15 residues. CDR1 and CDR2 from the germline V gene are SGHAT and FQNNGV. CDR3 nucleotide sequence: TGTGCCAGCAGCTCCCTCCGGGACGGCCTCTATGGCTACACCTTC. This translates into CASSSLRDGLYGYTF.

The chain joins TRBV11-3 to TRBJ2-3; TRBD2 matches 8 bases. V shed 1 base, J shed 0 bases, and the junction held 6 bases outside the gene matches. The CDR3 loop spans 17 amino acids. Germline lookup yields CDR1 SGHNT and CDR2 YENEEA. The CDR3, as DNA: TGTGCCAGCAGCTTAGTCGTGGCTAGCGGGAGCACAGATACGCAGTATTTT. This codes for CASSLVVASGSTDTQYF. The full variable domain, its missing parts supplied by reference TRBV11-3 and TRBJ2-3, is EAGVVQSPRYKIIEKKQPVAFWCNPISGHNTLYWYLQNLGQGPELLIRYENEEAVDDSQLPKDRFSAERLKGVDSTLKIQPAELGDSAVYLCASSLVVASGSTDTQYFGPGTRLTVL.

The sample holds a few counts of this clonotype. The chain links TRBV9 to TRBJ2-3; D not resolved. Per the germline V gene, CDR1 is SGDLS and CDR2 is YYNGEE. V shed 2 bases and J shed 0 bases, with 10 bases lying between them. This CDR3 is built from 15 residues. CDR3 DNA sequence: TGTGCCAGCAGCGTCGCAGGTATTAGCACAGATACGCAGTATTTT. Protein product: CASSVAGISTDTQYF. Supplemented by reference TRBV9 and TRBJ2-3, the full variable domain reads DSGVTQTPKHLITATGQRVTLRCSPRSGDLSVYWYQQSLDQGLQFLIQYYNGEERAKGNILERFSAQQFPDLHSELNLSSLELGDSALYFCASSVAGISTDTQYFGPGTRLTVL.

The rearrangement uses TRBV18 and TRBJ1-1; 7 bases map to TRBD1. The J segment lost 0 bases and the V segment lost 3 bases, leaving 7 bases of the junction unmatched. The germline V gene has CDR1 KGHSH and CDR2 LQKENI. This CDR3 spans 16 amino acids. The CDR3 region is CASSPGRGQLNTEAFF. DNA for the CDR3: TGTGCCAGCTCACCTGGACGGGGACAGCTGAACACTGAAGCTTTCTTT.

The chain is built from TRBV10-3 and TRBJ1-3; TRBD1 might be the D (5 bases). The CDR3 is 13 residues long. Germline V gene lookup returns CDR1 ENHRY and CDR2 SYGVKD. V shed 3 bases and J shed 8 bases, with 11 bases lying between them. This CDR3 is CAISESREDTIYF. As DNA, the CDR3 is TGTGCCATCAGTGAATCCAGGGAGGACACCATATATTTT.

The J gene is TRBJ1-4, the V gene TRBV6-1; tentatively, D is TRBD1 (5 bases). The CDR3 is 18 residues long. V was shortened by 1 base and J by 0 bases, with 15 bases between the two germline ends. Germline CDR1 reads MNHNS; CDR2 reads SASEGT. The CDR3 DNA sequence: TGTGCCAGCAGTGAAGAGGAAGGACACTTCTCAACTAATGAAAAACTGTTTTTT. This sequence encodes CASSEEEGHFSTNEKLFF.

This clonotype occurred a few times. V is TRBV11-2 and J is TRBJ1-2, with D possibly TRBD1 on 5 matching bases. Deletions cut 5 bases from V and 5 bases from J, with 12 bases between. Germline CDR1 is SGHAT and CDR2 is FQNNGV. The CDR3 has 13 residues. CDR3 sequence (DNA): TGTGCCAGCAGCCCCCCGGGGCGATATGGCTACACCTTC. Its protein is CASSPPGRYGYTF.

The CDR3, as DNA: TGTGCCAGCAGTTTATTGGGTATTTCTGGAAACACCATATATTTT. This codes for CASSLLGISGNTIYF. This sequence joins TRBV12-3 or TRBV12-4 and TRBJ1-3, with D unclear. V lost 2 bases, J lost 1 base, and 9 bases lay in between. The CDR3 is 15 amino acids.

This clonotype has only a few counts. The chain couples TRBV9 to TRBJ2-5, with 8 bases matching TRBD2. CDR1 and CDR2 from the germline V gene are SGDLS and YYNGEE. Losses at the gene ends were 4 bases for V and 4 bases for J; bases not matched to a gene: 9. CDR3 length: 15 residues. For the CDR3, the DNA is TGTGCCAGCAGCCCGGGAAGCCGGGGGGGAGAGACCCAGTACTTC. Translated: CASSPGSRGGETQYF.

This clonotype was counted between two and nine times. The chain carries TRBV5-1 and TRBJ1-1; D is ambiguous. The germline V gene encodes CDR1 SGHRS and CDR2 YFSETQ. CDR3 length equals 13 residues. The V and J ends lost 2 bases and 1 base respectively, with 6 bases between them. The CDR3 nucleotides are TGCGCCAGCAGCTTCGTTGAGAACACTGAAGCTTTCTTT. As protein: CASSFVENTEAFF.

This clonotype showed up just a few times. For the CDR3, the DNA is TGTGCCAGCAGCTTAGGACCCTCTTCCTACACTGAAGCTTTCTTT. It yields the protein CASSLGPSSYTEAFF. The rearrangement uses TRBV7-3 and TRBJ1-1; D unresolved. Germline-derived CDR1 and CDR2 are SGHTA and FQGTGA. Between the trimmed V and J ends, which lost 2 bases and 3 bases, there was a span of 13 bases. The CDR3 is made up of 15 amino acids.

This clonotype came up many times. The V and J genes are TRBV6-2 or TRBV6-3 and TRBJ2-7; D is unclear. Germline CDR1 is MNHEY and CDR2 is SVGEGT. Trimming pared 0 bases from V and 6 bases from J, leaving 3 bases between. The CDR3 consists of 11 residues. The CDR3 loop reads CASSYSTEQYF. DNA for the CDR3: TGTGCCAGCAGTTACTCGACCGAGCAGTACTTC.

This clonotype has just a few counts. This chain links TRBV6-2 or TRBV6-3 with TRBJ2-7; TRBD1 matches at 7 bases. Germline CDR1 is MNHEY and CDR2 is SVGEGT. The CDR3 has 13 amino acids. The junction had 3 bases not matched to a gene; V was cut back by 4 bases and J by 3 bases. The CDR3: CASSFRTGYEQYV. The CDR3 DNA reads TGTGCCAGCAGTTTTCGGACAGGCTACGAGCAGTACGTC.

This clonotype was counted only a few times. The rearrangement uses TRBV6-5 and TRBJ2-2; 7 bases align to TRBD1. V shed 1 base and J 5 bases; nucleotides not matched to a gene: 7. Germline loops: CDR1 MNHEY, CDR2 SVGAGI. This CDR3 spans 16 amino acids. In nucleotides, the CDR3 is TGTGCCAGCAGTTACTTTCCGGGACAGACTACCGGGGAGCTGTTTTTT. Its protein product is CASSYFPGQTTGELFF.

The genes are TRBV18 and TRBJ2-5; 9 positions agree with TRBD1. V shed 6 bases, J shed 2 bases, and the junction held 4 bases outside the gene matches. Per germline, CDR1 KGHSH and CDR2 LQKENI. CDR3 size: 14 residues. The CDR3: CASSGTGRQETQYF. CDR3 nucleotides: TGTGCCAGCTCCGGGACAGGGCGGCAAGAGACCCAGTACTTC. The complete variable domain, with remaining parts taken from reference TRBV18 and TRBJ2-5, reads NAGVMQNPRHLVRRRGQEARLRCSPMKGHSHVYWYRQLPEEGLKFMVYLQKENIIDESGMPKERFSAEFPKEGPSILRIQQVVRGDSAAYFCASSGTGRQETQYFGPGTRLLVL.

The rearrangement links TRBV7-2 to TRBJ1-2; TRBD1 aligns across 8 bases. CDR3 length equals 13 residues. Germline-derived CDR1 and CDR2 are SGHTA and FQGNSA. With 4 bases clipped from V and 7 bases from J, the junction kept 5 bases outside the gene matches. The CDR3 region has the DNA TGTGCCAGCAGCTGGGGACAGGAAGGTGGCTACACCTTC. Translated, it gives CASSWGQEGGYTF.

This clonotype was counted at least ten times. The J gene is TRBJ2-1, the V gene TRBV9, with 7 bases lining up with TRBD2. The germline V gene has CDR1 SGDLS and CDR2 YYNGEE. The CDR3 loop spans 15 amino acids. With V trimmed by 0 bases and J by 2 bases, 2 bases remained unmatched. CDR3 sequence (DNA): TGTGCCAGCAGCGTAGAAGGACTAGCCTACAATGAGCAGTTCTTC. Amino acid sequence: CASSVEGLAYNEQFF.

V gene TRBV9 combines with J gene TRBJ2-3; D is uncertain. V was cut by 0 bases and J by 0 bases, with 5 bases left in between. CDR1 is SGDLS, CDR2 YYNGEE, per germline. The CDR3 runs to 14 residues. CDR3 nucleotides: TGTGCCAGCAGCGTAGGGTCTAGCACAGATACGCAGTATTTT. Encoded protein: CASSVGSSTDTQYF.

This clonotype was picked up a small number of times. This chain connects TRBV4-2 to TRBJ1-1, with D possibly TRBD1 on 5 matching bases. V lost 0 bases and J lost 6, with 14 bases in between. Germline V CDR1 and CDR2: LGHNA, YNFKEQ. The CDR3 sequence is 15 residues long. In DNA form, the CDR3 reads TGTGCCAGCAGCCAAGATGTGGGGCGGAGCGCTGAAGCTTTCTTT. This translates into CASSQDVGRSAEAFF.

In its sample, this clonotype was seen a few times. The chain employs TRBV20-1 and TRBJ2-6; D unresolved. The V and J ends lost 6 bases and 0 bases respectively, with 6 bases between them. This CDR3 is 13 amino acids long. The germline gives CDR1 DFQATT, CDR2 SNEGSKA (reference sequence). The CDR3 DNA reads TGCAGTGCCCCAGGCTCTGGGGCCAACGTCCTGACTTTC. It specifies CSAPGSGANVLTF.

The CDR3 coding sequence is TGCGCCAGCAGCCAAGACAACCGGGGTAATGAAAAACTGTTTTTT. Protein product: CASSQDNRGNEKLFF. The rearrangement uses TRBV4-1 and TRBJ1-4; no clear D. Germline V lookup: CDR1 MGHRA, CDR2 YSYEKL. The CDR3 is 15 amino acids. V was shortened by 0 bases and J by 4 bases, with 9 bases between the two germline ends.

The chain uses TRBV12-3 or TRBV12-4 and TRBJ1-2, with D perhaps TRBD1 (5 bases). V lost 3 bases and J lost 3, with 8 bases in between. CDR3 length: 13 amino acids. The CDR3 nucleotides read TGTGCCAGCAGTTTCGGGGGACACTATGGCTACACCTTC. Its translation: CASSFGGHYGYTF.

The genes are TRBV5-1 and TRBJ1-1, with no clear D. CDR3 size: 14 residues. V gave up 4 bases and J gave up 6 bases, with 16 bases separating them. The germline V gene encodes CDR1 SGHRS and CDR2 YFSETQ. CDR3 region: CASSLRLPNAEAFF. The CDR3 DNA reads as TGCGCCAGCAGCCTTAGACTCCCCAACGCTGAAGCTTTCTTT.

A few counts support this clonotype. The chain uses TRBV19 and TRBJ1-1; D gene ambiguous. The CDR3 has 14 amino acids. Between the trimmed V and J ends, which lost 2 bases and 0 bases, there was a span of 7 bases. Germline V CDR1 and CDR2: LNHDA, SQIVND (reference sequence). The CDR3 region has the DNA TGTGCCAGTAGTATATCTCTCATGAACACTGAAGCTTTCTTT. This codes for CASSISLMNTEAFF.

This chain uses TRBV7-2 with TRBJ2-1; D is undetermined. Germline CDR1 reads SGHTA; CDR2 reads FQGNSA. CDR3 length equals 16 residues. The germline V and J ends were trimmed by 0 bases and 1 base, with 10 bases remaining between them. CDR3 sequence: CASSLAPRPSYNEQFF. The CDR3 nucleotides read TGTGCCAGCAGCTTAGCGCCCAGGCCTTCCTACAATGAGCAGTTCTTC. Using reference TRBV7-2 and TRBJ2-1 for the parts outside the CDR3, the full variable domain is GAGVSQSPSNKVTEKGKDVELRCDPISGHTALYWYRQSLGQGLEFLIYFQGNSAPDKSGLPSDRFSAERTGGSVSTLTIQRTQQEDSAVYLCASSLAPRPSYNEQFFGPGTRLTVL.

This rearrangement joins TRBV18 to TRBJ2-6; the D gene could be TRBD1 or TRBD2 (5 bases each). The CDR3 sequence is 16 residues long. V dropped 3 bases and J dropped 4 bases, with 13 bases sitting between them. Germline V lookup: CDR1 KGHSH, CDR2 LQKENI. CDR3 loop: CASSPRQGAGANVLTF. In DNA form, the CDR3 reads TGTGCCAGCTCACCCCGGCAGGGAGCCGGGGCCAACGTCCTGACTTTC.

V is TRBV6-5 and J is TRBJ1-2; D unclear. This CDR3 is built from 13 residues. V dropped 3 bases and J dropped 4 bases, with 9 bases sitting between them. Germline-derived CDR1 and CDR2 are MNHEY and SVGAGI. The CDR3 spells CASSYRQRYGYTF. As DNA, the CDR3 is TGTGCCAGCAGTTATCGGCAACGCTATGGCTACACCTTC.